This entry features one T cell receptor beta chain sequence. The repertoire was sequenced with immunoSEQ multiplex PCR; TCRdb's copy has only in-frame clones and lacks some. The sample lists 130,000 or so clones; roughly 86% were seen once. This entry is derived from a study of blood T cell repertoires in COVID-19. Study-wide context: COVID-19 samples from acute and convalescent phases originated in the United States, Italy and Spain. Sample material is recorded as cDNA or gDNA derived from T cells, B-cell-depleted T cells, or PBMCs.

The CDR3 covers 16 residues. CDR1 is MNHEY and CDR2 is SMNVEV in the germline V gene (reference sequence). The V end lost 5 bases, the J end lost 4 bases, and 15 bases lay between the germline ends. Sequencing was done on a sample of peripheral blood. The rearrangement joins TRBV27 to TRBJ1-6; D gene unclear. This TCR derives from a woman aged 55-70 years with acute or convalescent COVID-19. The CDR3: CASSPLTAPYNSPLHF. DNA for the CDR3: TGTGCCAGCAGTCCCCTTACAGCACCGTATAATTCACCCCTCCACTTT.